Following are 24 T cell receptor beta chains from one sample sequenced in a study of T cells in localized non-small cell lung cancer. Clones were read by immunoSEQ multiplex PCR, and TCRdb kept only the in-frame ones, dropping some. The sample lists nearly 15,000 clones; more than 80% were seen once. The specimen was peripheral blood, collected before any cancer treatment. All receptors derive from a female donor aged 60 or older with stage I squamous cell lung carcinoma.

DNA for the CDR3: TGTGCCTGGTCCAGCCACCGGGGACAGGGGGACGAAAAACTGTTTTTT. Translating it yields CAWSSHRGQGDEKLFF. The chain carries TRBV30 and TRBJ1-4, with 11 nucleotides matching TRBD1. The CDR3 covers 16 residues. Unmatched junction bases numbered 13, after V lost 5 bases and J lost 8 bases. Looked up from germline, CDR1 is GTSNPN and CDR2 is SVGIG (reference sequence).

This clone was recorded a few times. The chain employs TRBV2 and TRBJ1-2, with D possibly matching TRBD1 (5 bases). The CDR3 spans 15 residues. The V and J ends lost 4 bases and 1 base respectively, with 13 bases between them. Germline CDR1 is SNHLY and CDR2 is FYNNEI. CDR3 coding DNA: TGTGCCAGCAGTGGAGCAGGGAGAAGTAACTATGGCTACACCTTC. Translation gives CASSGAGRSNYGYTF. The variable domain in full, with the rest retrieved from reference TRBV2 and TRBJ1-2, is EPEVTQTPSHQVTQMGQEVILRCVPISNHLYFYWYRQILGQKVEFLVSFYNNEISEKSEIFDDQFSVERPDGSNFTLKIRSTKLEDSAMYFCASSGAGRSNYGYTFGSGTRLTVV.

This rearrangement joins TRBV7-9 to TRBJ2-3, with TRBD2 matching over 7 bases. The CDR3 is 14 amino acids. The germline V gene has CDR1 SEHNR and CDR2 FQNEAQ (reference sequence). With V trimmed by 1 base and J by 4 bases, 2 bases remained unmatched. DNA for the CDR3: TGTGCCAGCAGCTTAGGCCTAGCGGCAGATACGCAGTATTTT. Its protein product is CASSLGLAADTQYF.

This clone has just a few counts. J is TRBJ1-2 and V is TRBV7-9; TRBD1 matches at 7 bases. The CDR3 sequence is 16 residues long. The V gene's germline CDR1 is SEHNR and CDR2 FQNEAQ (reference sequence). Losses at the gene ends were 3 bases for V and 7 bases for J; bases not matched to a gene: 14. This chain's CDR3 is CASSFGRDSESGGYTF. The CDR3 bases are TGTGCCAGCAGCTTTGGTCGGGACAGTGAGTCGGGTGGCTACACCTTC.

This chain connects TRBV2 to TRBJ1-1, with a possible D match to TRBD1 (5 bases). This CDR3 region has 12 residues. Trimming removed 7 bases at V and 7 bases at J, with 13 bases between. Germline CDR1 is SNHLY and CDR2 is FYNNEI. The DNA of the CDR3 is TGTGCCAGCAACCGGGGCGGCCTTGAAGCTTTCTTT. Residues: CASNRGGLEAFF.

This chain links TRBV27 with TRBJ2-3, with no clear D. Deletions cut 6 bases from V and 1 base from J, with 14 bases between. This CDR3 has 15 residues. The germline V gene encodes CDR1 MNHEY and CDR2 SMNVEV (reference sequence). CDR3 residues: CASSPRVDGTDTQYF. Written as DNA, the CDR3 is TGTGCCAGCAGCCCTCGGGTAGATGGCACAGATACGCAGTATTTT.

The chain uses TRBV5-1 and TRBJ1-1; D call uncertain. Germline CDR1 is SGHRS and CDR2 is YFSETQ. V was clipped by 4 bases and J by 1 base, with 11 bases between them. The CDR3 runs to 14 residues. CDR3 protein: CASSPLLGNTEAFF. For the CDR3, the DNA is TGCGCCAGCAGCCCCCTCTTAGGGAACACTGAAGCTTTCTTT.

For the CDR3, the DNA is TGTGCCAGCAGCCAAGAGGGATTGGGTGAAAAACTGTTTTTT. Translated, it gives CASSQEGLGEKLFF. The chain is built from TRBV14 and TRBJ1-4, with unresolved D. From germline, CDR1 is SGHDN and CDR2 FVKESK. V was pared by 0 bases and J by 7 bases, with 9 bases between. The CDR3 sequence is 14 residues long.

The rearrangement links TRBV6-5 to TRBJ2-7; D possibly uses TRBD1 or TRBD2 (5 bases each). The V gene lost 7 bases and the J gene lost 2 bases, with 15 bases spanning the gap. This CDR3 is 14 amino acids long. Per the germline V gene, CDR1 is MNHEY and CDR2 is SVGAGI. The CDR3 sequence: CASKKGPPPYEQYF. The CDR3 bases are TGTGCCAGCAAGAAGGGACCTCCGCCCTACGAGCAGTACTTC.

This chain joins TRBV7-6 and TRBJ2-3, with D possibly called TRBD1 or TRBD2 (6 bases each). V was clipped by 1 base and J by 4 bases, with 12 bases between them. Germline V CDR1 and CDR2: SGHVS, FNYEAQ. There are 15 residues in the CDR3. DNA of the CDR3: TGTGCCAGCAGCTTAGATCCGGGGGCGGCAGATACGCAGTATTTT. Translating it yields CASSLDPGAADTQYF.

The rearrangement joins TRBV9 to TRBJ2-3; D gene ambiguous. Trimming stripped 3 bases from V and 2 bases from J, with 10 bases between. Germline V gives CDR1 SGDLS, CDR2 YYNGEE. This CDR3 spans 14 amino acids. CDR3 in amino acids: CASSAAAFTDTQYF. Written as DNA, the CDR3 is TGTGCCAGCAGCGCCGCGGCCTTCACAGATACGCAGTATTTT.

The chain joins TRBV7-3 to TRBJ2-5; the D gene is possibly TRBD2 (5 bases). V was trimmed by 1 base and J by 1 base, leaving 10 bases between them. Germline-derived CDR1 and CDR2 are SGHTA and FQGTGA. CDR3 length: 15 residues. The CDR3 DNA reads TGTGCCAGCAGCTTAAAGGCGGGCGCCCAAGAGACCCAGTACTTC. As protein: CASSLKAGAQETQYF.

This sequence joins TRBV4-3 and TRBJ2-5; 10 nucleotides agree with TRBD1. Germline CDR1 and CDR2: LGHNA and YSLEER. The CDR3 length is 16 residues. Unmatched junction bases numbered 7, after V lost 3 bases and J lost 3 bases. CDR3 protein: CASSHLAGTGEETQYF. DNA of the CDR3: TGCGCCAGCAGCCACTTAGCCGGGACAGGGGAAGAGACCCAGTACTTC.

In DNA form, the CDR3 reads TGCGCCAGCAGCTTCGGGGCTTCAAGACAGACCCAGTACTTC. Its translation: CASSFGASRQTQYF. This chain joins TRBV5-1 and TRBJ2-5; D might be TRBD1 or TRBD2, each matching 5 bases. CDR1 is SGHRS and CDR2 is YFSETQ in the germline V gene. The V gene lost 2 bases and the J gene lost 6 bases, with 14 bases spanning the gap. The CDR3 sequence is 14 residues long.

The sample holds a few counts of this clone. The rearrangement links TRBV7-9 to TRBJ2-5; no reliable D call. Germline CDR1 is SEHNR and CDR2 is FQNEAQ (reference sequence). V lost 1 base, J lost 1 base, and 10 bases lay in between. The CDR3 sequence is 15 residues long. The CDR3 coding sequence is TGTGCCAGCAGCTTAGAGATGAGTATCCAAGAGACCCAGTACTTC. As protein: CASSLEMSIQETQYF.

This rearrangement joins TRBV4-2 to TRBJ2-7; 12 bases align to TRBD1. J was trimmed by 7 bases and V by 3 bases; bases with no gene match: 10. The germline V gene has CDR1 LGHNA and CDR2 YNFKEQ. The CDR3 is 16 residues long. The CDR3, as DNA: TGTGCCAGCAGCCAGGGGCCGGGACAGGGGGCGAGAGAGCAGTACTTC. Protein sequence: CASSQGPGQGAREQYF.

This clone appeared a single time. The V call is TRBV30, the J call TRBJ2-1; 14 bases are shared with TRBD2. Unmatched junction bases numbered 6, after V lost 5 bases and J lost 3 bases. This CDR3 contains 16 residues. Germline V gene sequence: CDR1 GTSNPN, CDR2 SVGIG (reference sequence). CDR3 in DNA: TGTGCCTGGGGACTAGCGGGAGGAAACCGCTACAATGAGCAGTTCTTC. Its translation is CAWGLAGGNRYNEQFF.

V usage is TRBV7-9 and J usage is TRBJ1-4; no reliable D call. Germline CDR1 SEHNR, CDR2 FQNEAQ (reference sequence). The CDR3 spans 14 residues. Trimming took off 5 bases at V and 3 bases at J, with 10 bases between the two ends. In DNA, the CDR3 is TGTGCCAGCAGCACGGGCACCTCTAATGAAAAACTGTTTTTT. Translating it yields CASSTGTSNEKLFF.

The genes are TRBV28 and TRBJ2-3; 8 nucleotides line up with TRBD2. This CDR3 region has 17 residues. V shed 2 bases and J 3 bases; nucleotides not matched to a gene: 10. Germline V CDR1 and CDR2: MDHEN, SYDVKM. This chain's CDR3 is CASSLHATSGRTDTQYF. DNA of the CDR3: TGTGCCAGCAGTTTACACGCAACTAGCGGAAGGACAGATACGCAGTATTTT. The full variable domain, with the rest looked up from reference TRBV28 and TRBJ2-3, is DVKVTQSSRYLVKRTGEKVFLECVQDMDHENMFWYRQDPGLGLRLIYFSYDVKMKEKGDIPEGYSVSREKKERFSLILESASTNQTSMYLCASSLHATSGRTDTQYFGPGTRLTVL.

J is TRBJ2-5 and V is TRBV21-1. TRBV21-1 is a documented pseudogene. The CDR3 totals 11 residues. CDR3 nucleotide sequence: TGTGCCAGCAGCATAGGAGAGACCCAGTACTTC. Its translation is CASSIGETQYF.

This clone appeared once. The chain joins TRBV15 to TRBJ1-4; the D is unclear. From germline, CDR1 is LNHNV and CDR2 YYDKDF (reference sequence). Deletions cut 0 bases from V and 7 bases from J, with 15 bases between. This CDR3 contains 16 residues. The CDR3 loop reads CATSRDPPGGGEKLFF. The CDR3 DNA reads TGTGCCACCAGCAGAGATCCACCGGGAGGCGGTGAAAAACTGTTTTTT.

V and J are TRBV27 and TRBJ2-3; no reliable D call. Germline loops: CDR1 MNHEY, CDR2 SMNVEV (reference sequence). The ends were cut back, 9 bases at V and 0 bases at J, with 4 bases in the middle. The CDR3 spans 11 residues. The CDR3 DNA follows: TGTGCCAGTCAAAGCACAGATACGCAGTATTTT. Translation gives CASQSTDTQYF.

This sequence joins TRBV7-8 and TRBJ1-5; possibly TRBD1 for D (6 bases). V shed 0 bases and J shed 0 bases, with 15 bases lying between them. The CDR3 is made up of 18 amino acids. Germline V gene sequence: CDR1 SGHVS, CDR2 FQNEAQ. CDR3 loop: CASSLAPLGADSNQPQHF. CDR3 nucleotides: TGTGCCAGCAGCTTAGCGCCACTGGGGGCGGATAGCAATCAGCCCCAGCATTTT.

This rearrangement joins TRBV14 to TRBJ2-2; 7 nucleotides match TRBD1. Looked up from germline, CDR1 is SGHDN and CDR2 is FVKESK. The trim removed 0 bases at V and 1 base at J, leaving 8 bases unmatched. CDR3 length: 18 amino acids. Here the CDR3 reads CASSQDIPGQRNTGELFF. The CDR3 region has the DNA TGTGCCAGCAGCCAAGATATCCCGGGACAGAGGAACACCGGGGAGCTGTTTTTT. The variable domain in full, with the rest retrieved from reference TRBV14 and TRBJ2-2, is EAGVTQFPSHSVIEKGQTVTLRCDPISGHDNLYWYRRVMGKEIKFLLHFVKESKQDESGMPNNRFLAERTGGTYSTLKVQPAELEDSGVYFCASSQDIPGQRNTGELFFGEGSRLTVL.